Shown below are 23 T cell receptor beta chains from a single sample sequenced in a study of T cell repertoires in cytomegalovirus infection. TCRdb called the reads again in MiXCR, with one record for every CDR3 protein. This table has some 400,000 distinct CDR3 sequences, less than 20% appearing once. The sequencing input was PBMCs. Receptors originate from a human donor in good health (CMV status not recorded). Some clones in this sample may be carry-over from other donors' samples.

This clonotype has more than one count but fewer than ten. One end of the junction does not line up with germline, which may come from a read error. V is TRBV28 and J is TRBJ2-1; 7 bases fit TRBD1. Germline loops: CDR1 MDHEN, CDR2 SYDVKM. The CDR3 sequence is 16 residues long. The CDR3 is CAGSSSGQEIYNEQFF. For the CDR3, the DNA is TGTGCCGGCAGTTCCTCCGGACAGGAGATCTACAATGAGCAGTTCTTC. The whole variable domain, filled in from reference TRBV28 and TRBJ2-1, reads DVKVTQSSRYLVKRTGEKVFLECVQDMDHENMFWYRQDPGLGLRLIYFSYDVKMKEKGDIPEGYSVSREKKERFSLILESASTNQTSMYLCAGSSSGQEIYNEQFFGPGTRLTVL.

This clonotype was observed at least ten times. V is TRBV6-1 and J is TRBJ2-1; no definite D call. Germline CDR1 and CDR2: MNHNS and SASEGT. The CDR3 contains 15 residues. V gave up 2 bases and J gave up 2 bases, with 10 bases separating them. The CDR3 spells CASSERATAYNEQFF. For the CDR3, the DNA is TGTGCCAGCAGTGAACGGGCTACCGCCTACAATGAGCAGTTCTTC.

The chain combines TRBV6-2 or TRBV6-3 with TRBJ1-3; D not certain. Germline-derived CDR1 and CDR2 are MNHEY and SVGEGT. This CDR3 is built from 12 residues. The germline V and J ends were trimmed by 6 bases and 2 bases, with 5 bases remaining between them. As DNA, the CDR3 is TGTGCCAGCAGCACTACTGGAAACACCATATATTTT. It specifies CASSTTGNTIYF.

This clonotype showed up just a few times. The V call is TRBV15, the J call TRBJ2-5, with no clear D. The CDR3 loop spans 14 amino acids. In germline, CDR1 is LNHNV, CDR2 YYDKDF (reference sequence). The germline V and J ends were trimmed by 3 bases and 1 base, with 9 bases remaining between them. The chain's CDR3 is CATSRRQPQETQYF. CDR3 DNA: TGTGCCACCAGCAGGCGGCAGCCCCAAGAGACCCAGTACTTC.

This sequence joins TRBV20-1 and TRBJ2-7; 13 positions agree with TRBD2. The J segment lost 3 bases and the V segment lost 3 bases, leaving 2 bases of the junction unmatched. Germline-derived CDR1 and CDR2 are DFQATT and SNEGSKA (reference sequence). This CDR3 spans 14 amino acids. Here the CDR3 reads CSASGTSGVYEQYF. The CDR3 coding sequence is TGCAGTGCTAGTGGGACTAGCGGGGTCTACGAGCAGTACTTC.

Ten or more counts support this clonotype. This chain joins TRBV12-5 and TRBJ2-6; D perhaps matches TRBD2 (6 bases). The germline V and J ends were trimmed by 0 bases and 1 base, with 16 bases remaining between them. The CDR3 is 19 residues long. Per the germline V gene, CDR1 is LGHNT and CDR2 is FRNRAP. The CDR3 reads CASGLVAGGPVSGANVLTF. The CDR3 bases are TGTGCTAGTGGTTTGGTAGCTGGAGGGCCAGTGTCTGGGGCCAACGTCCTGACTTTC.

J is TRBJ2-5 and V is TRBV6-1; D is uncertain. There are 15 residues in the CDR3. Between the trimmed V and J ends, which lost 6 bases and 1 base, there was a span of 15 bases. Germline V gene sequence: CDR1 MNHNS, CDR2 SASEGT. This CDR3 reads CASSRNNRVQETQYF. The CDR3 DNA sequence: TGTGCCAGCAGCCGGAACAACCGCGTCCAAGAGACCCAGTACTTC.

The sample holds many counts of this clonotype. The V gene is TRBV6-2 or TRBV6-3, the J gene TRBJ2-7, with TRBD1 matching over 7 bases. With V trimmed by 4 bases and J by 2 bases, 2 bases remained unmatched. From germline, CDR1 is MNHEY and CDR2 SVGEGT. This CDR3 contains 13 residues. The CDR3 bases are TGTGCCAGCAGTTGGGACAGAGCCTACGAGCAGTACTTC. It is translated as CASSWDRAYEQYF.

Many counts were recorded for this clonotype. The chain combines TRBV7-2 with TRBJ2-3, with a possible D match to TRBD2 (6 bases). Germline values: CDR1 SGHTA, CDR2 FQGNSA. Trimming stripped 2 bases from V and 4 bases from J, with 10 bases between. This CDR3 has 14 residues. This CDR3 is CASSLSGVADTQYF. The CDR3 DNA reads as TGTGCCAGCAGCTTATCGGGAGTTGCAGATACGCAGTATTTT.

This clonotype was recorded many times. The chain combines TRBV10-3 with TRBJ2-1; maybe TRBD2 (6 bases). Looked up from germline, CDR1 is ENHRY and CDR2 is SYGVKD. This CDR3 contains 14 residues. With 2 bases removed from V and 6 bases from J, the gap between germline ends came to 11 bases. CDR3 in amino acids: CAISEGGTPNEQFF. In DNA, the CDR3 is TGTGCCATCAGTGAGGGAGGGACTCCCAATGAGCAGTTCTTC.

The chain is built from TRBV5-4 and TRBJ2-1, with D hard to call. The V gene's germline CDR1 is SGHNT and CDR2 YYREEE (reference sequence). The V end lost 0 bases, the J end lost 0 bases, and 10 bases lay between the germline ends. The CDR3 is 16 amino acids. The CDR3 spells CASSLGVVSSYNEQFF. The CDR3, as DNA: TGTGCCAGCAGCTTGGGAGTAGTGAGCTCCTACAATGAGCAGTTCTTC.

This clonotype was detected only a few times. The V gene is TRBV4-3, the J gene TRBJ2-7, with D unresolved. Germline-derived CDR1 and CDR2 are LGHNA and YSLEER. V lost 4 bases and J lost 1, with 11 bases in between. The CDR3 sequence is 14 residues long. CDR3 DNA sequence: TGCGCCAGCAGCCCCGGGCCTGGTTCCTACGAGCAGTACTTC. Its translation is CASSPGPGSYEQYF.

The V gene is TRBV4-2, the J gene TRBJ2-7, with TRBD1 as a possible D gene (7 bases). Trimming took off 3 bases at V and 3 bases at J, with 12 bases between the two ends. The CDR3 consists of 14 residues. Germline V CDR1 and CDR2: LGHNA, YNFKEQ. The CDR3 sequence is CASSQGGQSYEQYF. Written as DNA, the CDR3 is TGTGCCAGCAGCCAGGGGGGACAGAGCTACGAGCAGTACTTC.

This clonotype came up a few times. The J gene is TRBJ1-5, the V gene TRBV23-1; the D is unclear. TRBV23-1 counts as an open reading frame of uncertain function. Trimming removed 0 bases at V and 5 bases at J, with 2 bases between. The CDR3 contains 12 residues. The chain's CDR3 is CASSQSYQPQHF. The CDR3 DNA follows: TGCGCCAGCAGTCAATCCTATCAGCCCCAGCATTTT.

This sequence joins TRBV19 and TRBJ2-5, with unresolved D. The CDR3 contains 13 residues. The germline V gene encodes CDR1 LNHDA and CDR2 SQIVND (reference sequence). Trimming removed 6 bases at V and 5 bases at J, with 13 bases between. The CDR3, as DNA: TGTGCCAGTAGAGACCGGTCCCGGGAGACCCAGTACTTC. It specifies CASRDRSRETQYF.

Ten or more counts support this clonotype. V gene TRBV12-3 or TRBV12-4 combines with J gene TRBJ2-5; D unresolved. Trimming cost V 0 bases and J 4 bases, with 12 bases left between them. The CDR3 is 15 residues long. This chain's CDR3 is CASSLALKGSETQYF. The CDR3, as DNA: TGTGCCAGCAGTTTAGCGCTTAAAGGGTCAGAGACCCAGTACTTC.

As regards this clonotype: A much bigger clone sits one base away, suggesting this may be a read error. V gene TRBV6-2 or TRBV6-3 combines with J gene TRBJ2-7; perhaps D is TRBD1 or TRBD2 (6 bases each). Germline CDR1 and CDR2: MNHEY and SVGEGT. Trimming cost V 4 bases and J 3 bases, with 19 bases left between them. This CDR3 region has 16 residues. The CDR3 region is CASSSRLGGPIYEQYF. CDR3 nucleotide sequence: TGTGCCAGCAGTTCGAGACTAGGGGGGCCTATCTACGAGCAGTACTTC.

The chain carries TRBV6-1 and TRBJ2-1; 11 nucleotides agree with TRBD2. The CDR3 covers 20 residues. The ends lost 6 bases at V and 8 bases at J; junction bases unmatched: 24. The germline V gene encodes CDR1 MNHNS and CDR2 SASEGT. CDR3 loop: CASRAGPRGALGLAGYEQFF. In DNA form, the CDR3 reads TGTGCCAGCAGGGCTGGACCGCGGGGAGCGCTCGGACTAGCGGGCTATGAGCAGTTCTTC.

This clonotype was seen just once. V gene TRBV7-9 combines with J gene TRBJ2-2, with unresolved D. This CDR3 region has 11 residues. V lost 6 bases and J 6 bases, leaving 5 bases between the germline ends. Germline CDR1 SEHNR, CDR2 FQNEAQ (reference sequence). CDR3 nucleotides: TGTGCCAGCAGGCAATCCGGGGAGCTGTTTTTT. Its translation: CASRQSGELFF.

CDR3 coding DNA: TGTGCCAGCAGCCCGACAGGGGAGGGTGAAAAACTGTTTTTT. It codes for CASSPTGEGEKLFF. The V and J genes are TRBV9 and TRBJ1-4; 8 bases are shared with TRBD1. V was pared by 4 bases and J by 7 bases, with 6 bases of the junction left unmatched. From germline, CDR1 is SGDLS and CDR2 YYNGEE. CDR3 length: 14 amino acids.

This clonotype was seen more than once but under ten times. J is TRBJ2-1 and V is TRBV7-2, with unresolved D. Trimming left V 2 bases short and J 4 bases short, with 15 bases between. Per germline, CDR1 SGHTA and CDR2 FQGNSA. This CDR3 contains 16 residues. In DNA form, the CDR3 reads TGTGCCAGCAGCTTAAGCCCCTTGCCCCTATACAATGAGCAGTTCTTC. The encoded protein is CASSLSPLPLYNEQFF.

This chain uses TRBV20-1 with TRBJ2-7, with 9 bases fitting TRBD2. This CDR3 contains 16 residues. The germline CDR1 and CDR2 sequences are DFQATT and SNEGSKA (reference sequence). The junction had 15 bases not matched to a gene; V was cut back by 3 bases and J by 6 bases. This chain's CDR3 is CSARTRNSGSRLEQYF. The CDR3 coding sequence is TGCAGTGCTAGGACTAGAAATAGCGGGAGTAGGCTCGAGCAGTACTTC.

This chain connects TRBV6-6 to TRBJ2-2, with TRBD2 matching 12 bases. Germline V gene lookup returns CDR1 MNHNY and CDR2 SVGAGI (reference sequence). The length of the CDR3 is 16 residues. V trimming: 8 bases; J trimming: 4 bases; junction bases outside the gene matches: 8. The CDR3 sequence: CASGLAGGPGTGELFF. The CDR3 DNA follows: TGTGCCAGCGGGCTAGCGGGAGGGCCGGGCACCGGGGAGCTGTTTTTT.